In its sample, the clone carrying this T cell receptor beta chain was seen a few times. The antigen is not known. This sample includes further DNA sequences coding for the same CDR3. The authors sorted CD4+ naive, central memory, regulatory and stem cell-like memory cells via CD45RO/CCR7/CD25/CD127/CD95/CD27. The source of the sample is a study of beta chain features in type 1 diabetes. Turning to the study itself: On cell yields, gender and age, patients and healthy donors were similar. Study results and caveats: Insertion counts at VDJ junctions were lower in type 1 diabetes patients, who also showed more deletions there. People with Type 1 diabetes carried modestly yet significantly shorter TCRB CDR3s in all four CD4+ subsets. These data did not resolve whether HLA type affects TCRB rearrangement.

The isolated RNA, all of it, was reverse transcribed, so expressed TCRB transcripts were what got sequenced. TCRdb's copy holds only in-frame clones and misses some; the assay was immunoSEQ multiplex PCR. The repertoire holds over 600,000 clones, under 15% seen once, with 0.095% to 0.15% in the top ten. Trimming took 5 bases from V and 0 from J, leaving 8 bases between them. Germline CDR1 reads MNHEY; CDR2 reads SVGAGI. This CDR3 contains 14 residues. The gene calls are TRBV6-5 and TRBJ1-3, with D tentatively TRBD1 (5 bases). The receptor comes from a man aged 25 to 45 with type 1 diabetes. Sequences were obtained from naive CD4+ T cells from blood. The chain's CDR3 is CASSPGSSGNTIYF. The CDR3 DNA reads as TGTGCCAGCAGTCCAGGGAGCTCTGGAAACACCATATATTTT.